These 17 T cell receptor beta chains originate from one sample sequenced in a study of blood T cell repertoires in COVID-19. The data were produced by immunoSEQ multiplex PCR, yet TCRdb's version contains in-frame clones alone and is incomplete. The data contain a few hundred thousand clones, around 82% of them singletons. The sample comprised PBMCs or T cells enriched from blood (not recorded which). Every receptor here comes from a man aged 50-59 years who had recovered from COVID-19.

This sequence joins TRBV2 and TRBJ1-1; TRBD1 agrees at 8 bases. V shed 4 bases and J 1 base; nucleotides not matched to a gene: 5. Per germline, CDR1 SNHLY and CDR2 FYNNEI. The CDR3 covers 15 residues. The CDR3 loop reads CASSGTGGENTEAFF. The CDR3 DNA follows: TGTGCCAGCAGTGGTACAGGGGGTGAGAACACTGAAGCTTTCTTT.

The chain employs TRBV29-1 and TRBJ2-3; D is undetermined. The CDR3 is 14 amino acids. Germline-derived CDR1 and CDR2 are SQVTM and ANQGSEA. V was cut by 0 bases and J by 2 bases, with 9 bases left in between. CDR3 nucleotide sequence: TGCAGCGTTGAAGATCGAGCTATCACAGATACGCAGTATTTT. Its protein product is CSVEDRAITDTQYF.

This clone was counted between two and nine times. The CDR3 loop is CASSLRAGMGDTQYF. The CDR3 DNA sequence: TGTGCCAGCAGTCTCCGAGCGGGGATGGGGGATACGCAGTATTTT. The chain has TRBV27 and TRBJ2-3; 7 bases are a match to TRBD2. The CDR3 covers 15 residues. V trimming: 5 bases; J trimming: 6 bases; junction bases outside the gene matches: 11. Germline V gene lookup returns CDR1 MNHEY and CDR2 SMNVEV (reference sequence).

The V gene is TRBV5-1, the J gene TRBJ1-1; D is undetermined. The CDR3 has 16 amino acids. V dropped 0 bases and J dropped 6 bases, with 18 bases sitting between them. Per the germline V gene, CDR1 is SGHRS and CDR2 is YFSETQ. The CDR3 region is CASSLDGSPRRAEAFF. As DNA, the CDR3 is TGCGCCAGCAGCTTGGATGGGTCCCCCCGGAGGGCTGAAGCTTTCTTT. Looking up the rest from reference TRBV5-1 and TRBJ1-1 gives the full variable domain: KAGVTQTPRYLIKTRGQQVTLSCSPISGHRSVSWYQQTPGQGLQFLFEYFSETQRNKGNFPGRFSGRQFSNSRSEMNVSTLELGDSALYLCASSLDGSPRRAEAFFGQGTRLTVV.

The rearrangement uses TRBV3-1 (or the pseudogene TRBV3-2) and TRBJ2-1; 16 bases align to TRBD2. Germline V gives CDR1 LGHDT, CDR2 YNNKEL (reference sequence). V lost 0 bases, J lost 7 bases, and 12 bases stayed unmatched. The CDR3 sequence is 20 residues long. The CDR3 loop reads CASSQDRGLAGGPLKNEQFF. CDR3 sequence (DNA): TGTGCCAGCAGCCAAGACCGGGGACTAGCGGGAGGGCCCTTGAAGAATGAGCAGTTCTTC.

The CDR3 DNA reads as TGTGCCAGCAGCCCAGGAGGTGGGACTAGGGCATCTGAGCAGTTCTTC. Its translation is CASSPGGGTRASEQFF. The chain carries TRBV11-2 and TRBJ2-1, with TRBD2 matching over 8 bases. The germline V gene has CDR1 SGHAT and CDR2 FQNNGV. The CDR3 sequence is 16 residues long. Trimming at V came to 5 bases and at J to 9 bases, leaving 15 bases not matched to a gene.

The chain is built from TRBV5-1 and TRBJ1-1; weak D call: TRBD1 (5 bases). Germline CDR1 reads SGHRS; CDR2 reads YFSETQ. Trimming cost V 5 bases and J 1 base, with 9 bases left between them. This CDR3 has 13 residues. The CDR3 sequence is CASRGQPNTEAFF. The CDR3 nucleotides read TGCGCCAGCAGGGGGCAGCCGAACACTGAAGCTTTCTTT.

This rearrangement joins TRBV7-3 to TRBJ2-2; D uncertain. Germline CDR1 is SGHTA and CDR2 is FQGTGA. Trimming removed 5 bases from V and 8 bases from J, with 9 bases in between. CDR3 size: 12 residues. The CDR3 coding sequence is TGTGCCAGCAGCCCCGTCGGGGGGGAGCTGTTTTTT. This encodes CASSPVGGELFF.

This clone was detected only once. The rearrangement uses TRBV12-3 or TRBV12-4 and TRBJ1-4, with a weak D call TRBD1 (6 bases). Trimming cost V 3 bases and J 7 bases, with 9 bases left between them. The CDR3 runs to 13 residues. CDR3 sequence: CASSFTGTEKLFF. The CDR3 nucleotides read TGTGCCAGCAGTTTTACAGGGACTGAAAAACTGTTTTTT.

The rearrangement joins TRBV12-5 to TRBJ2-4; D is ambiguous. V was shortened by 5 bases and J by 5 bases, with 19 bases between the two germline ends. This CDR3 comprises 16 residues. Germline loops: CDR1 LGHNT, CDR2 FRNRAP. The CDR3 DNA follows: TGTGCTAGTGGTCAGAGCGCGGCAAACAACGAAAACATTCAGTACTTC. Translated, it gives CASGQSAANNENIQYF.

The rearrangement uses TRBV13 and TRBJ2-2; D is unclear. CDR1 and CDR2 from the germline V gene are PRHDT and FYEKMQ (reference sequence). Trimming stripped 6 bases from V and 4 bases from J, with 15 bases between. The CDR3 has 15 residues. DNA for the CDR3: TGTGCCAGCAGTCACCGAAGTTCAGGCACCGGGGAGCTGTTTTTT. Its translation: CASSHRSSGTGELFF.

V and J are TRBV7-6 and TRBJ1-3; possibly TRBD1 for D (5 bases). The CDR3 length is 15 residues. Trimming cost V 5 bases and J 4 bases, with 15 bases left between them. The germline V gene has CDR1 SGHVS and CDR2 FNYEAQ. The CDR3 nucleotides read TGTGCCAGCAGCATAACAGGCCAAGGAGGAAACACCATATATTTT. Its translation is CASSITGQGGNTIYF.

This clone was counted between two and nine times. The chain links TRBV2 to TRBJ1-2, with 8 bases aligning to TRBD1. Germline-derived CDR1 and CDR2 are SNHLY and FYNNEI. The CDR3 is 14 amino acids. V was pared by 6 bases and J by 2 bases, with 5 bases of the junction left unmatched. The CDR3 sequence is CASRATGGNYGYTF. The CDR3 DNA follows: TGTGCCAGCAGAGCAACAGGGGGGAACTATGGCTACACCTTC. The full variable domain, rest sourced from reference TRBV2 and TRBJ1-2, is EPEVTQTPSHQVTQMGQEVILRCVPISNHLYFYWYRQILGQKVEFLVSFYNNEISEKSEIFDDQFSVERPDGSNFTLKIRSTKLEDSAMYFCASRATGGNYGYTFGSGTRLTVV.

This sequence joins TRBV3-1 (or the pseudogene TRBV3-2) and TRBJ2-4; 9 nucleotides agree with TRBD2. Germline values: CDR1 LGHDT, CDR2 YNNKEL (reference sequence). The V and J ends lost 0 bases and 2 bases, in that order; junction bases with no gene match: 8. The CDR3 extends over 18 amino acids. CDR3: CASSQDLAGGLTKNIQYF. The CDR3 DNA reads as TGTGCCAGCAGCCAAGATTTGGCGGGAGGGCTAACCAAAAACATTCAGTACTTC.

The J gene is TRBJ1-5, the V gene TRBV19, with D unclear. The ends were cut back, 7 bases at V and 0 bases at J, with 13 bases in the middle. Germline CDR1 reads LNHDA; CDR2 reads SQIVND (reference sequence). There are 15 residues in the CDR3. This CDR3 is CASMTFAGSNQPQHF. The CDR3 coding sequence is TGTGCCAGTATGACATTCGCGGGTAGCAATCAGCCCCAGCATTTT.

CDR3 residues: CASSHGTSGTSYNEQFF. The CDR3, as DNA: TGCGCCAGCAGCCACGGGACTAGCGGGACCTCCTACAATGAGCAGTTCTTC. V gene TRBV4-3 combines with J gene TRBJ2-1, with 13 bases identical to TRBD2. This CDR3 contains 17 residues. The germline V gene encodes CDR1 LGHNA and CDR2 YSLEER. With 3 bases clipped from V and 0 bases from J, the junction kept 2 bases outside the gene matches.

This chain joins TRBV9 and TRBJ2-3; maybe TRBD2 (5 bases). CDR3 length: 13 residues. Trimming left V 5 bases short and J 2 bases short, with 9 bases between. CDR1 and CDR2 (germline): SGDLS, YYNGEE. The CDR3 is CASSQRTTDTQYF. The DNA of the CDR3 is TGTGCCAGCAGTCAGCGGACCACAGATACGCAGTATTTT.